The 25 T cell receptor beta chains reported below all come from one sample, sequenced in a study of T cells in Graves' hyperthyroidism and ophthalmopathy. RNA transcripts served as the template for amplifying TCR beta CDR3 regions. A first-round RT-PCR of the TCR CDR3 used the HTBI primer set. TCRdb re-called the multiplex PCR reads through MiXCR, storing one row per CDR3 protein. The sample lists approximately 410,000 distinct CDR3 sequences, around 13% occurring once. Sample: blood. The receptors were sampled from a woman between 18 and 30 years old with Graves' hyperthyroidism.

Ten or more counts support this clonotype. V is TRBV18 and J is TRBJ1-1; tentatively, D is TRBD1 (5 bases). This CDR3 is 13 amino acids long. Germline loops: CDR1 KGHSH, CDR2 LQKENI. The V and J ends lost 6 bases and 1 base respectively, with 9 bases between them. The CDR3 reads CASSIDRNTEAFF. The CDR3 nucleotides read TGTGCCAGCTCTATAGACAGGAACACTGAAGCTTTCTTT.

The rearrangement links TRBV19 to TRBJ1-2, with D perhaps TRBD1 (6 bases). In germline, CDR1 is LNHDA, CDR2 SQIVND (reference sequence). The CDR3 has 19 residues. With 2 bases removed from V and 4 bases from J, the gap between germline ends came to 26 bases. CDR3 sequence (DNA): TGTGCCAGTAGTATACCCCGGGGGGCAGGGGCTACTACGGGCTATGGCTACACCTTC. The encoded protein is CASSIPRGAGATTGYGYTF.

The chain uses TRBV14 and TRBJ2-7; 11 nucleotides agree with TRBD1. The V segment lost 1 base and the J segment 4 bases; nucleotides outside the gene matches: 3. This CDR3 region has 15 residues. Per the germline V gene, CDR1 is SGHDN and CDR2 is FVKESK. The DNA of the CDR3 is TGTGCCAGCAGCCAAGCCCGGGACAGGGGGTACGAGCAGTACTTC. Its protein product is CASSQARDRGYEQYF.

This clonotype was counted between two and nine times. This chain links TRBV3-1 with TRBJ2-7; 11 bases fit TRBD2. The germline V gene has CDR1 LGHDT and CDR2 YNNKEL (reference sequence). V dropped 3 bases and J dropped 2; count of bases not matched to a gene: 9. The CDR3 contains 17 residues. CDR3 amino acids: CASSQETGTSGPYEQYF. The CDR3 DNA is TGTGCCAGCAGCCAGGAGACGGGGACTAGCGGTCCCTACGAGCAGTACTTC.

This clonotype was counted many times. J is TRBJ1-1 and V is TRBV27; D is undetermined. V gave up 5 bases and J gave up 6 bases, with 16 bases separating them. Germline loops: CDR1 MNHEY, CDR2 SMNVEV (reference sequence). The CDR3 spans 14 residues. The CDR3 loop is CASSPLGPRPEAFF. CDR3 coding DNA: TGTGCCAGCAGTCCATTAGGACCTCGGCCTGAAGCTTTCTTT.

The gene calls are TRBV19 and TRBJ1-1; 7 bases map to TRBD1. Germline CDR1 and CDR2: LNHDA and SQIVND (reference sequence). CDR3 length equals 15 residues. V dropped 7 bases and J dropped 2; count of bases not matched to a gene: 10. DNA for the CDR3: TGTGCCAGTACGGGGACAGTTGCCTATAACACTGAAGCTTTCTTT. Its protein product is CASTGTVAYNTEAFF. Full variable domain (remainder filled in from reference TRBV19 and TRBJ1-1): DGGITQSPKYLFRKEGQNVTLSCEQNLNHDAMYWYRQDPGQGLRLIYYSQIVNDFQKGDIAEGYSVSREKKESFPLTVTSAQKNPTAFYLCASTGTVAYNTEAFFGQGTRLTVV.

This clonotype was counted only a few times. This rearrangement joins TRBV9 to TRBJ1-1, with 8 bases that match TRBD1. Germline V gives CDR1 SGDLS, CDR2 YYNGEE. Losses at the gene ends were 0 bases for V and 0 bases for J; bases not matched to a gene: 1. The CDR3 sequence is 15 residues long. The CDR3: CASSVGTGMNTEAFF. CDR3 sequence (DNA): TGTGCCAGCAGCGTAGGGACAGGGATGAACACTGAAGCTTTCTTT.

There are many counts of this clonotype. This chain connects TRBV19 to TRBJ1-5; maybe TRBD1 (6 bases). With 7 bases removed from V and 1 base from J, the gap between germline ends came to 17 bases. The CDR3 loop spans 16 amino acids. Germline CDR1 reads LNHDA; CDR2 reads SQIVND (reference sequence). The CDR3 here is CASTYHRVESNQPQHF. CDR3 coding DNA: TGTGCCAGTACTTACCACAGGGTAGAAAGCAATCAGCCCCAGCATTTT.

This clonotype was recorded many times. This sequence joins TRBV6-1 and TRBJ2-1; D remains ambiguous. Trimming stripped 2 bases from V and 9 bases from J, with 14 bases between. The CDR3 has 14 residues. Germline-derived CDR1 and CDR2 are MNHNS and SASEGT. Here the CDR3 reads CASSESGLVGEQFF. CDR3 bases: TGTGCCAGCAGTGAAAGTGGGCTAGTCGGTGAGCAGTTCTTC.

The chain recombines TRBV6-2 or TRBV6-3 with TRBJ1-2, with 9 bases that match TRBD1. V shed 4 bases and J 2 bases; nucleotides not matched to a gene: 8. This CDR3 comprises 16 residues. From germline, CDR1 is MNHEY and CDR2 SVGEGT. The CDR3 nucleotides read TGTGCCAGCAGTTTCCGATCCGGGACAGGGAACTATGGCTACACCTTC. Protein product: CASSFRSGTGNYGYTF.

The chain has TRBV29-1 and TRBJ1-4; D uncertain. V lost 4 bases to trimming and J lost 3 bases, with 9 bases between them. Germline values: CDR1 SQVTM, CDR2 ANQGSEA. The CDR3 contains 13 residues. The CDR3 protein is CSVARFSNEKLFF. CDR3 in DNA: TGCAGCGTTGCGAGGTTCTCTAATGAAAAACTGTTTTTT.

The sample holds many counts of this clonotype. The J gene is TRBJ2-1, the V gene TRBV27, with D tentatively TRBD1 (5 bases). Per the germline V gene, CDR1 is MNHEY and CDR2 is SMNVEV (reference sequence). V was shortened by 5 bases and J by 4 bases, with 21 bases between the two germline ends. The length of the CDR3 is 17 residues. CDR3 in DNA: TGTGCCAGCAGTCCACCCGGGCAGGGTATGGGGTACAATGAGCAGTTCTTC. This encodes CASSPPGQGMGYNEQFF.

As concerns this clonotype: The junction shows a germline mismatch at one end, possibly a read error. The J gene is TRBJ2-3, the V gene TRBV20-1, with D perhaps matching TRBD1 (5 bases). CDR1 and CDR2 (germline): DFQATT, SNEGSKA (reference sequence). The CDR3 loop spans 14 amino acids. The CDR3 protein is CSASPPQKGDTQDF. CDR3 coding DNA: TGCAGTGCTAGTCCCCCTCAGAAAGGGGATACGCAGGATTTT.

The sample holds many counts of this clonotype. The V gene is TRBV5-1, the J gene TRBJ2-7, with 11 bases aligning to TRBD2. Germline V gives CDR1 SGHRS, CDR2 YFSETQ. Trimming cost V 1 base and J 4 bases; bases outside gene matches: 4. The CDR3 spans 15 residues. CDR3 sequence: CASSLQTSGIYEQYF. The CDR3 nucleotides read TGCGCCAGCAGCTTGCAGACTAGCGGGATTTACGAGCAGTACTTC.

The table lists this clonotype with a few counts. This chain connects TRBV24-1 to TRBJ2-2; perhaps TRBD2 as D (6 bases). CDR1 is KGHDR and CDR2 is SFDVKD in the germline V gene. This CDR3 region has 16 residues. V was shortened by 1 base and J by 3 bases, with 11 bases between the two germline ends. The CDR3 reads CATSDFHREYTGELFF. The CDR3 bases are TGTGCCACCAGTGATTTCCACCGGGAGTACACCGGGGAGCTGTTTTTT.

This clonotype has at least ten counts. The CDR3 reads CASSPDRKNTEAFF. DNA for the CDR3: TGTGCCAGCAGCCCTGACAGGAAGAACACTGAAGCTTTCTTT. The rearrangement links TRBV5-6 to TRBJ1-1; possibly TRBD1 for D (6 bases). CDR1 and CDR2 from the germline V gene are SGHDT and YYEEEE. The V and J ends lost 4 bases and 1 base respectively, with 11 bases between them. The CDR3 has 14 amino acids.

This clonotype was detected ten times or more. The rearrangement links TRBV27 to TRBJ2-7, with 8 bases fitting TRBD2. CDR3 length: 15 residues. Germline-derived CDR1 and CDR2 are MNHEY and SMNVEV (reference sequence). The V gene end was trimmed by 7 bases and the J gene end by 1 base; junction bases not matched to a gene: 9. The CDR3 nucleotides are TGTGCCAGCACTCCGGGGGGGGGCCCATCCTACGAGCAGTACTTC. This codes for CASTPGGGPSYEQYF.

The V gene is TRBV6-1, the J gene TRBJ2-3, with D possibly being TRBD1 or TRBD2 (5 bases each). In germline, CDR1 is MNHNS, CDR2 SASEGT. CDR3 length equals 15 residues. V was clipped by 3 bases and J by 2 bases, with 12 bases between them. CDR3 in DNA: TGTGCCAGCAGTGACAGGGCGGGCTCCACAGATACGCAGTATTTT. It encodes CASSDRAGSTDTQYF.

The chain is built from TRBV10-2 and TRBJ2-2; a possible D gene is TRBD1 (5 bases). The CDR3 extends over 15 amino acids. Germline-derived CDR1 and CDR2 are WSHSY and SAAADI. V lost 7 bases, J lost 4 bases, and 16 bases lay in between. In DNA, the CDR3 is TGCGCCAGCACCACCGGGTCAGGGATCACCGGGGAGCTGTTTTTT. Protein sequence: CASTTGSGITGELFF.

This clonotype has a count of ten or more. The CDR3 here is CSASDRFYGYTF. In DNA form, the CDR3 reads TGCAGTGCTTCGGACAGGTTCTATGGCTACACCTTC. This chain joins TRBV20-1 and TRBJ1-2, with TRBD1 identical over 7 bases. V gave up 5 bases and J gave up 4 bases; unmatched junction bases: 4. This CDR3 contains 12 residues. The germline V gene has CDR1 DFQATT and CDR2 SNEGSKA (reference sequence).

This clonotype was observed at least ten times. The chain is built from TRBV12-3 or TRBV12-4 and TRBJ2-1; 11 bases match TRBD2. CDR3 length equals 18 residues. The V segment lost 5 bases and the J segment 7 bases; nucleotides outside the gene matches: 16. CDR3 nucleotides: TGTGCCAGCAGTCCGGGATATAGCGGGAGGGCCCTTAAAAATGAGCAGTTCTTC. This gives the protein CASSPGYSGRALKNEQFF.

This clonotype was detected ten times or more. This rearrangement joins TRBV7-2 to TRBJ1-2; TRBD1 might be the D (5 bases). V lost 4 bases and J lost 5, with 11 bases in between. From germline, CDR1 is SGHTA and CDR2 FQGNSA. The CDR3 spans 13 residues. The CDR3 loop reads CASSSGTEYGYTF. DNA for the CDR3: TGTGCCAGCAGCTCTGGGACGGAATATGGCTACACCTTC.

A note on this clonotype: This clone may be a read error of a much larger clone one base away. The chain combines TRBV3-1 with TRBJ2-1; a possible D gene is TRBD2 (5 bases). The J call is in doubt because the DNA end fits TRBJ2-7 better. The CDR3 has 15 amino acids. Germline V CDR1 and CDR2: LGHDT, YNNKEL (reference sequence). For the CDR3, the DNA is TGTGCCAGCAGCCAAGATCTGGACTTTTACAATGAGCAGTACTTC. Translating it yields CASSQDLDFYNEQYF.

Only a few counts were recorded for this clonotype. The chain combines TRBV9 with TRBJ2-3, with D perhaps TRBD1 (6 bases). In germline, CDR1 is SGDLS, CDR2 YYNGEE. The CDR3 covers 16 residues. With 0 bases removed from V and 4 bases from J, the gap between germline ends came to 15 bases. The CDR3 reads CASSVDLQGRADTQYF. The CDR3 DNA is TGTGCCAGCAGCGTAGATCTACAGGGTAGGGCAGATACGCAGTATTTT.

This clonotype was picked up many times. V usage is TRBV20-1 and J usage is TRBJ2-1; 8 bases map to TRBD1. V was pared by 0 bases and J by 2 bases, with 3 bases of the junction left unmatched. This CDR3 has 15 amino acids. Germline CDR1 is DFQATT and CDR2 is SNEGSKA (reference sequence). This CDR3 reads CSARDWDRPYNEQFF. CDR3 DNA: TGCAGTGCTAGAGATTGGGACAGGCCCTACAATGAGCAGTTCTTC.